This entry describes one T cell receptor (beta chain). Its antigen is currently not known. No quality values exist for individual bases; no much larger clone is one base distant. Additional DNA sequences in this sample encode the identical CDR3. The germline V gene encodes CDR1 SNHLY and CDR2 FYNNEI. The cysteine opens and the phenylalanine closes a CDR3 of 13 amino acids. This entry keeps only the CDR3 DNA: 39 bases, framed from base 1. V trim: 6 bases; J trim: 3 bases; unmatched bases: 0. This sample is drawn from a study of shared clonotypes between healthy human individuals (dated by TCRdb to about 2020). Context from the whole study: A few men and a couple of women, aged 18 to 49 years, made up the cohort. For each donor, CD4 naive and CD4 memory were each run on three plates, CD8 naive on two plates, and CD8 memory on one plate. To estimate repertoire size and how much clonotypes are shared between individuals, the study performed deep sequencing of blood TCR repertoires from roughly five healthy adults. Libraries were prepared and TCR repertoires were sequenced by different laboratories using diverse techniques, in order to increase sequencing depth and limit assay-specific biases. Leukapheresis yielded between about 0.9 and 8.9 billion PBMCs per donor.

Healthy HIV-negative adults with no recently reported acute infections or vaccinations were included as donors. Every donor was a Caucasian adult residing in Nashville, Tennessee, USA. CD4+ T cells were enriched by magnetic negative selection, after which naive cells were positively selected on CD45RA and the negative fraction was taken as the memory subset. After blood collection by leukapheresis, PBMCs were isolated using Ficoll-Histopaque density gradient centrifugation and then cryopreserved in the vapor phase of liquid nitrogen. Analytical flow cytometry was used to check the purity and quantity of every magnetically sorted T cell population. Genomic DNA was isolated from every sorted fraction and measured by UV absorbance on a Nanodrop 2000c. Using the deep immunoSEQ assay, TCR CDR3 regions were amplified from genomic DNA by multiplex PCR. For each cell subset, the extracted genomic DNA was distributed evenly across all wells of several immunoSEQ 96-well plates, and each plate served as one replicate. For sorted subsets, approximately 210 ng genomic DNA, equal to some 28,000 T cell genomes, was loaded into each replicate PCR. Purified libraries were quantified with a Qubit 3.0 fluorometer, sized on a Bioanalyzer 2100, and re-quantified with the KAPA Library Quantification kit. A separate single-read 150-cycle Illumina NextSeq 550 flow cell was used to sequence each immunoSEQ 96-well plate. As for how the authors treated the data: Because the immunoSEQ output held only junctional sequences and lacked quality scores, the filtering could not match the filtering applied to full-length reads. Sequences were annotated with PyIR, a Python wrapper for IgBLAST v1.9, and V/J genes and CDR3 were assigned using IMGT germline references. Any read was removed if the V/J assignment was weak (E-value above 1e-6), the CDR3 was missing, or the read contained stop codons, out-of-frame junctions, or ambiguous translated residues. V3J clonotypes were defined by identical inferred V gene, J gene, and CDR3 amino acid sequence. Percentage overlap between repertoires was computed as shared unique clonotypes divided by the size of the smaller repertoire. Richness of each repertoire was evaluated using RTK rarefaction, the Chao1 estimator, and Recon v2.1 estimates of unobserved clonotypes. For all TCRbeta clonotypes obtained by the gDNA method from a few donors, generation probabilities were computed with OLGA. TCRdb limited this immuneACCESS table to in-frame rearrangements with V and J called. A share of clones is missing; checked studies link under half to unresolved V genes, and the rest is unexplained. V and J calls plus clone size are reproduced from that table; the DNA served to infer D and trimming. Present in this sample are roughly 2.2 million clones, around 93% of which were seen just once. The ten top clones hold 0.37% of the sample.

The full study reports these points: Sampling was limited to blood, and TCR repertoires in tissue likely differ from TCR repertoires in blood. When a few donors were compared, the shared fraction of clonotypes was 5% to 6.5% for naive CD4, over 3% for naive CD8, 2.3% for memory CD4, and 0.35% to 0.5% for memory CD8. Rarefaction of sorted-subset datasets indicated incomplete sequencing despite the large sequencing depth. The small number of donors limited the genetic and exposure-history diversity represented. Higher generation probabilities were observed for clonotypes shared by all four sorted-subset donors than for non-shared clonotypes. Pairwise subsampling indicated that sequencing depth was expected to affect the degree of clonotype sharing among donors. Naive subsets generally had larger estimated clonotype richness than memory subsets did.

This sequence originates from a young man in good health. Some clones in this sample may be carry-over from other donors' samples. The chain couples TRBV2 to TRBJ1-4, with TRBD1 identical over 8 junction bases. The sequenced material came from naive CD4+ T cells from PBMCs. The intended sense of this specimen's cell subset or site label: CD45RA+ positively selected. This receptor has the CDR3 CASSRGPNEKLFF. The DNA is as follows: TGTGCCAGCAGCAGGGGGCCTAATGAAAAACTGTTTTTT.